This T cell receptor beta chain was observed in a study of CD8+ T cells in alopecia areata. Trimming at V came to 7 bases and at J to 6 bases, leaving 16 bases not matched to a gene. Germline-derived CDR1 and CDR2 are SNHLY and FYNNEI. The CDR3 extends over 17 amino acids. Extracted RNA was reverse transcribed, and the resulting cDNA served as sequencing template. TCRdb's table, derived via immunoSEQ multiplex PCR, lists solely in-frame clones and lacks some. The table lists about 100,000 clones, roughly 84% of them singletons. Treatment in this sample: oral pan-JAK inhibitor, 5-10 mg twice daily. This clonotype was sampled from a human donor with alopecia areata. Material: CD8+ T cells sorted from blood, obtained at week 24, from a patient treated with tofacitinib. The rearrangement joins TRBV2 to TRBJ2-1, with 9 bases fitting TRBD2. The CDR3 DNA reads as TGTGCCAGCACACAACTAGGCGGGGGGGCCTGGGGCAATGAGCAGTTCTTC. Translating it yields CASTQLGGGAWGNEQFF.